What follows are 5 T cell receptor beta chains derived from one specimen sequenced in a study of blood T cell repertoires in COVID-19 (dated by TCRdb to the early 2020s). The library was obtained by the immunoSEQ multiplex PCR assay. The source is immuneACCESS, and TCRdb retained only in-frame sequences with V and J called. Part of the clones is not carried over; for the studies checked, unresolved V genes explain less than half of this, and the remainder is unexplained. In all, the sample holds around 130,000 clones, and about 86% of those were seen once. Jointly, the top ten make up 2% to 3% of the sample. Sequenced input: PBMCs or T cells enriched from blood (not recorded which). These receptors were obtained from a man aged 35-49 years with acute COVID-19.

The CDR3 DNA reads TGTGCCAGCTCACTCCTACAGGGGCGGTCTAACTATGGCTACACCTTC. Its translation: CASSLLQGRSNYGYTF. The chain is built from TRBV18 and TRBJ1-2; 7 nucleotides match TRBD1. V shed 4 bases and J 0 bases; nucleotides not matched to a gene: 8. Germline V gene lookup returns CDR1 KGHSH and CDR2 LQKENI. CDR3 length equals 16 residues.

The V gene is TRBV7-9, the J gene TRBJ2-2; TRBD1 matches at 9 bases. The ends lost 4 bases at V and 6 bases at J; junction bases unmatched: 3. Germline values: CDR1 SEHNR, CDR2 FQNEAQ (reference sequence). CDR3 size: 14 residues. The CDR3 here is CASSSRQGAGELFF. CDR3 in DNA: TGTGCCAGCAGCTCGCGACAGGGGGCCGGGGAGCTGTTTTTT.

The chain uses TRBV19 and TRBJ1-1, with D possibly TRBD1 on 5 matching bases. There are 16 residues in the CDR3. V was clipped by 1 base and J by 4 bases, with 16 bases between them. Germline assignment: CDR1 LNHDA and CDR2 SQIVND (reference sequence). CDR3 DNA: TGTGCCAGTAGTATAGTCTTCGAAAGGGGAGGCACTGAAGCTTTCTTT. Its translation: CASSIVFERGGTEAFF.

The chain employs TRBV6-2 or TRBV6-3 and TRBJ2-3; 10 bases are shared with TRBD2. J gave up 9 bases and V 5 bases, and 11 bases lay outside the gene matches. CDR3 length: 15 amino acids. Germline lookup yields CDR1 MNHEY and CDR2 SVGEGT. CDR3 in DNA: TGTGCCAGCAGTCTAGCGGGAGAGGCCCAAAGCACGCAGTATTTT. Its protein product is CASSLAGEAQSTQYF.

The chain employs TRBV3-1 (or the pseudogene TRBV3-2) and TRBJ1-1; D is unresolved. Germline CDR1 LGHDT, CDR2 YNNKEL (reference sequence). V shed 4 bases and J shed 1 base, with 13 bases lying between them. This CDR3 is built from 15 residues. This chain's CDR3 is CASSPQYSSNTEAFF. The CDR3 coding sequence is TGTGCCAGCAGCCCCCAATATAGTTCGAACACTGAAGCTTTCTTT.